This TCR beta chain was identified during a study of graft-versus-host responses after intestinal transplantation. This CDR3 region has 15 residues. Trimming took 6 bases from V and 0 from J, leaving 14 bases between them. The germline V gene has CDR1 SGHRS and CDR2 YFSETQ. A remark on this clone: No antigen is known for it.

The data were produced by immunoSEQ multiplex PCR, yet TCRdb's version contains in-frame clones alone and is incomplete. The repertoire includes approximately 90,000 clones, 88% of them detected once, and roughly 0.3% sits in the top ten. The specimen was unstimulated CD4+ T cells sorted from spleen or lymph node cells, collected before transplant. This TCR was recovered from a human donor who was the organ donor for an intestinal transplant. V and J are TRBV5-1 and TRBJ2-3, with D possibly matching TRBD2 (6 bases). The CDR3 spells CASTRDWASTDTQYF. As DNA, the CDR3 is TGCGCCAGCACCCGGGACTGGGCTAGCACAGATACGCAGTATTTT.